This T cell receptor beta chain was identified during a study of cytomegalovirus exposure and HLA in healthy donors. This PCR relied on a set of 60 Vbeta primers and 13 Jbeta primers. In the study's own analysis: Counted up in a later analysis, unique TCR beta chains came to 65 million to 80 million, with around 12 million shared. The protocol was immunoSEQ multiplex PCR, while the TCRdb copy is restricted to in-frame clones and leaves out a portion. V, J and clone size were drawn from that table, and D and trimming were deduced from the DNA. This table holds about 200,000 clones, around 85% found once. J was trimmed by 6 bases and V by 0 bases; bases with no gene match: 7. Looked up from germline, CDR1 is LGHNA and CDR2 is YNFKEQ. This CDR3 spans 18 amino acids. Whereas donors were nominally healthy upon sampling, unrecorded immune exposures were probable.

Sequencing was performed on PBMCs. This receptor was identified in a girl aged 2 to 10 in good health and CMV-seronegative. This chain connects TRBV4-2 to TRBJ2-2; 13 bases match TRBD2. DNA for the CDR3: TGTGCCAGCAGCCAAGAGAGACTAGCGGGAGGTTTCTCCGGGGAGCTGTTTTTT. Translating gives CASSQERLAGGFSGELFF.